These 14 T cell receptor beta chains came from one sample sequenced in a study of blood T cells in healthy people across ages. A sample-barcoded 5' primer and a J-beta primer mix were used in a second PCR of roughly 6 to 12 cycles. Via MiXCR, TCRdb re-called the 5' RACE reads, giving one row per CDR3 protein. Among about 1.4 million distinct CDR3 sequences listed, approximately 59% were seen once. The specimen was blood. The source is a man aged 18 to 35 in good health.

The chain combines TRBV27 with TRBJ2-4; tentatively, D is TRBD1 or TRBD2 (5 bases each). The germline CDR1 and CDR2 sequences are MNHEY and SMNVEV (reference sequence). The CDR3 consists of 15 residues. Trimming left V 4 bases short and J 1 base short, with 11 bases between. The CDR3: CASSSLGTAKNIQYF. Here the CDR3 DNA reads TGTGCCAGCAGTTCCTTGGGGACCGCCAAAAACATTCAGTACTTC.

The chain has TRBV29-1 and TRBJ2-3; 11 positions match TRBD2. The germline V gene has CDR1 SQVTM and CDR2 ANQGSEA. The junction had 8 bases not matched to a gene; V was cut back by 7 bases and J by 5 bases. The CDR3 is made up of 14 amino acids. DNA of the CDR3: TGCAGCGGTGTAGCGGGAGGGCGGGGAGATACGCAGTATTTT. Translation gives CSGVAGGRGDTQYF.

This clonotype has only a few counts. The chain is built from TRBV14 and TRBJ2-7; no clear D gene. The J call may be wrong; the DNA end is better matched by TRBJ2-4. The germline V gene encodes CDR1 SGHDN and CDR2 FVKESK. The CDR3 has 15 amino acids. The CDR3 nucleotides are TGTGCCAGCAGCCAAGGTTACAGATTCGGAAACATTCAGTACTTC. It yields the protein CASSQGYRFGNIQYF.

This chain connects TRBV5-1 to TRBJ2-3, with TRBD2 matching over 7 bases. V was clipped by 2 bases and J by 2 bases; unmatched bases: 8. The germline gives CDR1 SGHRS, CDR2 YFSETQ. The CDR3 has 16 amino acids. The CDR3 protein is CASSFFGTTITDTQYF. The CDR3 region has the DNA TGCGCCAGCAGCTTTTTCGGGACTACCATCACAGATACGCAGTATTTT.

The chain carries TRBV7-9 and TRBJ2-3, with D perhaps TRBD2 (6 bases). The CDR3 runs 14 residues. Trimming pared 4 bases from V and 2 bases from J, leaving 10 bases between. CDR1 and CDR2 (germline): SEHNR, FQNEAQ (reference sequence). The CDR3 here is CASSSGTLTDTQYF. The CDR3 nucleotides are TGTGCCAGCAGCTCCGGGACTCTCACAGATACGCAGTATTTT.

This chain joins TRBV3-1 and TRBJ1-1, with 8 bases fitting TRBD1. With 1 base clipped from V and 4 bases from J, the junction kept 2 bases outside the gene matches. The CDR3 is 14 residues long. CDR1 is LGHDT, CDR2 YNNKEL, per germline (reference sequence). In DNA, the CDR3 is TGTGCCAGCAGCCAAGTTCAGGGGGCCACTGAAGCTTTCTTT. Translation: CASSQVQGATEAFF.

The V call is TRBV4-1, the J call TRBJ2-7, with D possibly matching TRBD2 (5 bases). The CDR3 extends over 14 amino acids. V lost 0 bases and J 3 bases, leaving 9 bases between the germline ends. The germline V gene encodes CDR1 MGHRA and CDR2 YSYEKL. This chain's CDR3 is CASSQEERHYEQYF. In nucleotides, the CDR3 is TGCGCCAGCAGCCAAGAAGAGCGGCACTACGAGCAGTACTTC.

Written as DNA, the CDR3 is TGCGCCAGCAGCCAAGATAGGGCAATGGCTAATGAAAAACTGTTTTTT. This translates into CASSQDRAMANEKLFF. The chain uses TRBV4-3 and TRBJ1-4; D is uncertain. V was trimmed by 0 bases and J by 3 bases, leaving 11 bases between them. This CDR3 region has 16 residues. CDR1 LGHNA and CDR2 YSLEER come from the germline V gene.

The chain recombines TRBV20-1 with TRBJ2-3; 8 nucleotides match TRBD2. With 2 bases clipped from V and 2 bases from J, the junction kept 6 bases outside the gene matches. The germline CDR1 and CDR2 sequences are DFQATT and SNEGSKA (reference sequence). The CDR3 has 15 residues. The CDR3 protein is CSARSTSGPTDTQYF. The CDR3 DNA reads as TGCAGTGCTAGATCTACTAGCGGACCCACAGATACGCAGTATTTT.

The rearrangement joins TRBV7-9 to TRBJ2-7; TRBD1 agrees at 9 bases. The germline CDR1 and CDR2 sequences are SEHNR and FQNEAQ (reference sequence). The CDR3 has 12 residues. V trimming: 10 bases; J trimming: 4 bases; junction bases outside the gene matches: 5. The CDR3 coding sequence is TGTGCCACCGGACAGGGGATGTACGAGCAGTACTTC. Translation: CATGQGMYEQYF.

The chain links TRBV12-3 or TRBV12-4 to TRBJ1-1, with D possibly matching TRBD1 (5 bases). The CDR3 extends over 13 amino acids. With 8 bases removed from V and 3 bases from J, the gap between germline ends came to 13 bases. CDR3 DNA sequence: TGTGCCAGCGACAGAAAAGCGGACACTGAAGCTTTCTTT. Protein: CASDRKADTEAFF.

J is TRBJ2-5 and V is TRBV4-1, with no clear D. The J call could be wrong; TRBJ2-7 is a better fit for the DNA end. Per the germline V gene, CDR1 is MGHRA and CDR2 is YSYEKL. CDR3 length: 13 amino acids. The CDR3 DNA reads TGCGCCAGCAGCCTTAGGCCTTTCGACGAGCAGTACTTC. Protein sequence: CASSLRPFDEQYF.

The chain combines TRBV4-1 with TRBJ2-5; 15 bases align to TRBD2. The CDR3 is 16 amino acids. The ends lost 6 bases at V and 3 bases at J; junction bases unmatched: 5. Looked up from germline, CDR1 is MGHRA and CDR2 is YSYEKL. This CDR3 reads CASRGLAGGIKETQYF. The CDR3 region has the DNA TGCGCCAGCAGGGGACTAGCGGGGGGTATTAAAGAGACCCAGTACTTC.

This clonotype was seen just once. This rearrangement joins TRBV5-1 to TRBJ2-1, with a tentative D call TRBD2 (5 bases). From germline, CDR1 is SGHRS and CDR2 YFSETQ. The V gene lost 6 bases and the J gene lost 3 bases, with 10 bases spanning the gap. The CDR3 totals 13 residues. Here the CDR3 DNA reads TGCGCCAGCACCCCCCGGGACTACAATGAGCAGTTCTTC. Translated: CASTPRDYNEQFF.